This paragraph covers one T cell receptor beta chain sequence. This entry comes from a study of blood T cell repertoires in COVID-19. Study details: The analysed material was cDNA or gDNA that came from T cells, B-cell-depleted T cells, or PBMCs.

Original handling: Amplified reference gene primers provided the basis for estimating nucleated cell counts. Here immunoSEQ multiplex PCR was the method, and the copy in TCRdb shows in-frame clones only, minus some. Clonal size and the V and J genes are those of that table, whereas D and trimming came from the DNA. The sample yields 250,000 or so clones, approximately 89% seen once. Residents of about two dozen US areas, aged about 18 to 95 years, made up the participants. In assigning cohorts, the study relied on participant-reported clinical history. The V gene's germline CDR1 is LGHNA and CDR2 YSLEER. The CDR3 spans 17 residues. V shed 0 bases and J shed 4 bases, with 19 bases lying between them.

The J gene is TRBJ2-7, the V gene TRBV4-3, with D tentatively TRBD1 (6 bases). The source material was PBMCs or T cells enriched from blood (not recorded which). The receptor's source is a woman in her late teens or twenties who had recovered from COVID-19. The chain's CDR3 is CASSQEVQGFTNYEQYF. The CDR3 region has the DNA TGCGCCAGCAGCCAAGAAGTCCAGGGGTTCACGAATTACGAGCAGTACTTC.